This T cell receptor (beta chain) was retrieved from a study of blood T cell repertoires in COVID-19. Study overall: Acute-phase and convalescent COVID-19 samples originated in the United States, Italy and Spain. T cells, B-cell-depleted T cells, or PBMCs supplied cDNA or gDNA.

Authors' data handling: The assay estimated nucleated cells by amplifying reference gene primers. Method: immunoSEQ multiplex PCR; TCRdb's copy keeps in-frame clones and lacks some. For V, J and clone size, that table is used; D and trimming come from the DNA. Here the sample spans more than 75,000 clones, roughly 87% being singletons. This clone was recorded only once. This CDR3 has 15 amino acids. V was cut by 4 bases and J by 4 bases, with 16 bases left in between. The germline CDR1 and CDR2 sequences are SEHNR and FQNEAQ (reference sequence). This rearrangement joins TRBV7-9 to TRBJ1-2, with D uncertain. This receptor was taken from a man aged 45-65 years with acute or convalescent COVID-19. Sequenced input: peripheral blood. This CDR3 is CASSSAGFGSYGYTF. CDR3 in DNA: TGTGCCAGCAGCTCCGCCGGGTTTGGCAGCTATGGCTACACCTTC.